The subject of this entry is one T cell receptor (beta chain). Its cognate antigen is unknown. Germline V gene sequence: CDR1 MNHEY, CDR2 SVGAGI. The CDR3 contains 16 residues. V lost 0 bases to trimming and J lost 7 bases; unmatched junction nucleotides: 9. This sample is part of a study of T-cell memory formation after mild COVID-19. Across the whole study: Clusters were largely donor specific. Findings and caveats of the study: Clones that shrank (day 15 to 85) were balanced CD4/CD8, whereas later expanders leaned CD4+. A second wave of clones peaked on day 37, and their SARS-CoV-2 specificity went unconfirmed. Detection of some responders pre-infection suggested pre-existing cross-reactive memory T cells participated.

A single record per CDR3 protein comes from TCRdb applying MiXCR to the 5' RACE reads. The sample lists about 200,000 distinct CDR3 sequences; just over 9.5% were seen once. What was sequenced was PBMCs or a T cell subset sorted from them (not recorded which). This clonotype was obtained from a young man who had mild COVID-19 (a few samples of this study predate the infection). Cell type and time point are not known. The genes are TRBV6-5 and TRBJ2-7, with TRBD2 identical over 10 bases. The CDR3 nucleotides are TGTGCCAGCAGTTACTCGATAGCGGGGGGACCTTGGGAGCAGTACTTC. The encoded protein is CASSYSIAGGPWEQYF.